One and the same sample provided the 28 T cell receptor beta chains below, sequenced in a study of molecular identifiers for immune sequencing clone quantification (dated by TCRdb to the late 2010s). Receptor libraries were prepared by PCR. Sequencing was performed on an Illumina HiSeq 4000. Through fastp at Q25 and MiXCR, TCRdb rebuilt clones from the public reads, retaining in-frame beta chains. Each record represents a unique CDR3 protein, reported with the most common genes and DNA among its rows. This sample gives around 480,000 distinct CDR3 sequences in total; 20% to 25% of them show up just once. Together, the top ten hold about 0.84% of the sample. Sequencing used naive CD8+ T cells from blood, with Jurkat cell RNA spiked in. Taken with the paper, the label for cell subset or site translates to: FACS-sorted CD8+CD4-CCR7+CD45RA+ naive T cells. The receptors were sampled from a human donor in good health. Some libraries in this study had Jurkat cell RNA spiked in.

As concerns this clonotype: This likely comes from a read error, as the CDR3 has no conserved phenylalanine or tryptophan at its end. The chain combines TRBV9 with TRBJ1-5, with D unclear. Trimming left V 3 bases short and J 2 bases short, with 9 bases between. The V gene's germline CDR1 is SGDLS and CDR2 YYNGEE. The CDR3 consists of 14 residues. CDR3 region: CASSDSWGNQPQHL. The CDR3 region has the DNA TGTGCCAGCAGCGATTCATGGGGCAATCAGCCCCAGCATCTT.

Only a few counts were recorded for this clonotype. J is TRBJ1-1 and V is TRBV28, with TRBD1 as a possible D gene (5 bases). The CDR3 is 13 amino acids. Trimming took 3 bases from V and 6 from J, leaving 11 bases between them. The germline CDR1 and CDR2 sequences are MDHEN and SYDVKM. The CDR3 loop reads CASSFGTGAEAFF. CDR3 nucleotides: TGTGCCAGCAGTTTTGGGACCGGGGCTGAAGCTTTCTTT.

This clonotype was seen many times. V usage is TRBV29-1 and J usage is TRBJ1-1; 7 bases map to TRBD1. Germline-derived CDR1 and CDR2 are SQVTM and ANQGSEA. Trimming removed 4 bases from V and 5 bases from J; junction bases left unmatched: 7. The CDR3 runs 13 residues. CDR3 loop: CSVAPRGETEAFF. CDR3 nucleotides: TGCAGCGTTGCACCCAGGGGGGAGACTGAAGCTTTCTTT.

This sequence joins TRBV15 and TRBJ2-3; 7 nucleotides match TRBD2. Germline V CDR1 and CDR2: LNHNV, YYDKDF (reference sequence). With 0 bases clipped from V and 0 bases from J, the junction kept 9 bases outside the gene matches. The CDR3 sequence is 18 residues long. For the CDR3, the DNA is TGTGCCACCAGCAGAGATTGGCGGGAGCGAGCTAGCACAGATACGCAGTATTTT. Its translation: CATSRDWRERASTDTQYF.

Many counts were recorded for this clonotype. This chain joins TRBV29-1 and TRBJ2-3, with 8 bases that match TRBD2. Germline values: CDR1 SQVTM, CDR2 ANQGSEA. The junction had 3 bases not matched to a gene; V was cut back by 4 bases and J by 3 bases. CDR3 length: 13 residues. CDR3 DNA: TGCAGCGTTGTTAGCGGGGCGACAGATACGCAGTATTTT. Protein product: CSVVSGATDTQYF.

This clonotype occurred many times. This sequence joins TRBV18 and TRBJ2-7, with D perhaps TRBD2 (5 bases). V was clipped by 6 bases and J by 0 bases, with 9 bases between them. The CDR3 extends over 13 amino acids. The germline V gene encodes CDR1 KGHSH and CDR2 LQKENI. The CDR3 DNA is TGTGCCAGCTCGGCTCGGGACTCCTACGAGCAGTACTTC. This gives the protein CASSARDSYEQYF.

J is TRBJ2-7 and V is TRBV20-1, with 8 bases matching TRBD1. The J segment lost 4 bases and the V segment lost 3 bases, leaving 14 bases of the junction unmatched. CDR1 is DFQATT, CDR2 SNEGSKA, per germline (reference sequence). This CDR3 contains 16 residues. The CDR3 coding sequence is TGCAGTGCTAGCTCCACTTCTGCAGGGGGCCTGTACGAGCAGTACTTC. This gives the protein CSASSTSAGGLYEQYF.

The chain joins TRBV6-2 or TRBV6-3 to TRBJ2-7; TRBD1 matches at 7 bases. The V gene's germline CDR1 is MNHEY and CDR2 SVGEGT. V gave up 5 bases and J gave up 3 bases; unmatched junction bases: 7. The length of the CDR3 is 14 residues. CDR3 DNA: TGTGCCAGCAGTCCGGGACAGCTGGACTACGAGCAGTACTTC. Protein product: CASSPGQLDYEQYF.

This clonotype was seen at least ten times. The chain recombines TRBV4-2 with TRBJ2-7, with 12 nucleotides matching TRBD1. The CDR3 loop spans 14 amino acids. CDR1 and CDR2 from the germline V gene are LGHNA and YNFKEQ. V gave up 5 bases and J gave up 5 bases; unmatched junction bases: 4. The CDR3 loop is CASSSGQGADEQYF. As DNA, the CDR3 is TGTGCCAGCAGCTCGGGACAGGGGGCCGACGAGCAGTACTTC.

With respect to this clonotype: Given a much more abundant clone one base away, this may be a read error. V usage is TRBV20-1 and J usage is TRBJ2-3; 9 positions match TRBD2. In germline, CDR1 is DFQATT, CDR2 SNEGSKA (reference sequence). The CDR3 consists of 19 residues. This CDR3 reads CSARAPLERGARVTDTRYF. CDR3 nucleotide sequence: TGCAGTGCTAGAGCGCCCCTGGAGCGGGGGGCCAGGGTCACAGATACGCGGTATTTT.

This clonotype showed up just a few times. One end of the junction varies from germline; a read error may be responsible. The V and J genes are TRBV7-3 and TRBJ2-2, with 7 bases fitting TRBD2. Looked up from germline, CDR1 is SGHTA and CDR2 is FQGTGA. This CDR3 region has 16 residues. The CDR3 region is CASSLGLGANTGELSF. The CDR3 nucleotides read TGTGCCAGCAGCCTAGGACTAGGTGCTAACACCGGGGAGCTGTCTTTT.

About this clonotype itself: A read error may explain this, as a much larger clone is one base away. J is TRBJ2-7 and V is TRBV5-6, with D possibly TRBD1 on 6 matching bases. The CDR3 loop spans 13 amino acids. Germline loops: CDR1 SGHDT, CDR2 YYEEEE. The CDR3 spells CANSLPQGIEQYF. The CDR3 DNA follows: TGTGCCAACAGCCTACCACAGGGAATCGAGCAGTACTTC.

This clonotype has a handful of counts. The chain carries TRBV12-3 or TRBV12-4 and TRBJ1-4, with a tentative D call TRBD1 (6 bases). The CDR3 totals 13 residues. The V end lost 6 bases, the J end lost 4 bases, and 9 bases lay between the germline ends. The CDR3 nucleotides are TGTGCCAGCAGCTGGACAGTTAATGAAAAACTGTTTTTT. It translates to CASSWTVNEKLFF.

The genes are TRBV3-1 and TRBJ1-1; 10 bases are shared with TRBD1. Germline CDR1 reads LGHDT; CDR2 reads YNNKEL (reference sequence). The ends lost 4 bases at V and 3 bases at J; junction bases unmatched: 5. This CDR3 has 15 amino acids. The CDR3 protein is CASSPGQGYDTEAFF. Here the CDR3 DNA reads TGTGCCAGCAGCCCGGGACAGGGGTATGACACTGAAGCTTTCTTT.

In this sample, this clonotype turned up many times. V gene TRBV7-8 combines with J gene TRBJ2-7, with D unclear. Germline CDR1 is SGHVS and CDR2 is FQNEAQ. The CDR3 has 13 residues. Trimming stripped 5 bases from V and 2 bases from J, with 10 bases between. CDR3 sequence reads: CASSPTHTYEQYF. CDR3 DNA: TGTGCCAGCAGCCCCACCCACACCTACGAGCAGTACTTC.

The V gene is TRBV28, the J gene TRBJ1-5, with 9 bases that match TRBD1. The trim removed 3 bases at V and 5 bases at J, leaving 8 bases unmatched. The CDR3 covers 16 residues. CDR1 MDHEN and CDR2 SYDVKM come from the germline V gene. The CDR3 protein is CASSLSGTGRDQPQHF. The CDR3, as DNA: TGTGCCAGCAGTTTGTCTGGGACAGGGAGGGATCAGCCCCAGCATTTT.

This clonotype appeared many times. The genes are TRBV28 and TRBJ2-5; TRBD1 agrees at 8 bases. CDR3 length: 14 residues. CDR1 MDHEN and CDR2 SYDVKM come from the germline V gene. V dropped 4 bases and J dropped 6; count of bases not matched to a gene: 7. The CDR3 region is CASSSWTGMKTQYF. The DNA of the CDR3 is TGTGCCAGCAGTTCCTGGACAGGGATGAAGACCCAGTACTTC. Supplemented by reference TRBV28 and TRBJ2-5, the full variable domain reads DVKVTQSSRYLVKRTGEKVFLECVQDMDHENMFWYRQDPGLGLRLIYFSYDVKMKEKGDIPEGYSVSREKKERFSLILESASTNQTSMYLCASSSWTGMKTQYFGPGTRLLVL.

A word on this clonotype: The CDR3 ends on some other residue instead of the conserved phenylalanine or tryptophan, so this is likely a read error. The V and J genes are TRBV6-5 and TRBJ1-1; possibly TRBD1 for D (6 bases). Trimming shortened V by 5 bases and J by 2 bases, and 15 bases separated the two germline ends. CDR3 size: 15 residues. Germline CDR1 is MNHEY and CDR2 is SVGAGI. CDR3 sequence (DNA): TGTGCCAGCAGTGCATACAGGGCCCCAAACACTGAAGCTTTCTCT. Translated, it gives CASSAYRAPNTEAFS.

CDR3 in amino acids: CASGTGAGTSYEQYF. As DNA, the CDR3 is TGTGCCAGTGGCACCGGAGCGGGGACCTCCTACGAGCAGTACTTC. The chain links TRBV19 to TRBJ2-7, with 7 bases that match TRBD2. The CDR3 loop spans 15 amino acids. Germline CDR1 and CDR2: LNHDA and SQIVND (reference sequence). V shed 8 bases and J 0 bases; nucleotides not matched to a gene: 10.

This clonotype was recorded a few times. J is TRBJ2-2 and V is TRBV12-3 or TRBV12-4, with 9 bases that match TRBD2. The CDR3 spans 14 residues. V lost 7 bases and J lost 4; bases outside the gene matches: 4. As DNA, the CDR3 is TGTGCCAGCACGGCGGGGGGGGGCACCGGGGAGCTGTTTTTT. This codes for CASTAGGGTGELFF.

This clonotype was seen many times. CDR3 sequence: CSVDALSSGNEQFF. The CDR3 DNA follows: TGCAGCGTTGACGCTCTGTCTAGCGGGAATGAGCAGTTCTTC. This chain connects TRBV29-1 to TRBJ2-1; TRBD2 matches 8 bases. With 3 bases clipped from V and 7 bases from J, the junction kept 8 bases outside the gene matches. This CDR3 spans 14 amino acids. Germline V gene sequence: CDR1 SQVTM, CDR2 ANQGSEA.

This clonotype has more than one count but fewer than ten. The gene calls are TRBV4-3 and TRBJ2-1; no clear D gene. The CDR3 runs to 17 residues. Per germline, CDR1 LGHNA and CDR2 YSLEER. V gave up 0 bases and J gave up 0 bases, with 12 bases separating them. CDR3 coding DNA: TGCGCCAGCAGCCAAGATGGGGTCCTTAGCTCCTACAATGAGCAGTTCTTC. Translation gives CASSQDGVLSSYNEQFF.

This clonotype turned up a few times. The chain uses TRBV27 and TRBJ2-7; no reliable D call. Germline CDR1 MNHEY, CDR2 SMNVEV (reference sequence). The CDR3 has 17 amino acids. The V end lost 2 bases, the J end lost 1 base, and 18 bases lay between the germline ends. The CDR3 sequence is CASSLLGPQGQSYEQYF. The CDR3 DNA reads TGTGCCAGCAGTTTACTAGGCCCGCAAGGGCAGTCCTACGAGCAGTACTTC.

The sample holds many counts of this clonotype. This chain uses TRBV9 with TRBJ1-1; D is unresolved. V was cut by 0 bases and J by 0 bases, with 3 bases left in between. The CDR3 totals 13 residues. Germline V gives CDR1 SGDLS, CDR2 YYNGEE. CDR3 residues: CASSVDMNTEAFF. DNA of the CDR3: TGTGCCAGCAGCGTAGACATGAACACTGAAGCTTTCTTT.

Details on this clonotype: A single base separates this from a much larger clone, so it may be a read error. The V and J genes are TRBV12-3 or TRBV12-4 and TRBJ2-7; D possibly matches TRBD1 or TRBD2 (5 bases each). The CDR3 contains 14 residues. The CDR3 region is CASSFWGGSCEQYF. The CDR3 region has the DNA TGTGCCAGCAGTTTCTGGGGCGGGTCCTGCGAGCAGTACTTC.

This clonotype was seen only a few times. This chain connects TRBV6-6 to TRBJ2-7, with D perhaps matching TRBD1 or TRBD2 (5 bases each). Trimming took 5 bases from V and 2 from J, leaving 13 bases between them. This CDR3 comprises 14 residues. Germline CDR1 reads MNHNY; CDR2 reads SVGAGI (reference sequence). CDR3 sequence (DNA): TGTGCCAGCAGTAACCCCGGGGCCACCTACGAGCAGTACTTC. Translating gives CASSNPGATYEQYF.

This clonotype was counted between two and nine times. CDR3 bases: TGTGCCAGCAGCCTGACCCCGCTAGCGTCTGAGACCCAGTACTTC. It is translated as CASSLTPLASETQYF. The rearrangement links TRBV11-2 to TRBJ2-5; maybe TRBD2 (6 bases). Germline V gene lookup returns CDR1 SGHAT and CDR2 FQNNGV. Trimming took off 5 bases at V and 5 bases at J, with 18 bases between the two ends. The CDR3 has 15 amino acids.

This clonotype was counted between two and nine times. The chain employs TRBV2 and TRBJ1-1, with D possibly matching TRBD1 (6 bases). Germline V lookup: CDR1 SNHLY, CDR2 FYNNEI. The CDR3 totals 17 residues. V dropped 0 bases and J dropped 3 bases, with 17 bases sitting between them. The CDR3: CASSEAFRGGVDTEAFF. CDR3 nucleotides: TGTGCCAGCAGTGAAGCCTTCAGGGGTGGGGTGGACACTGAAGCTTTCTTT.